A single sample is the source of the 11 T cell receptor beta chains below, sequenced in a study of shared clonotypes between healthy human individuals. CD45RO-negative, CCR7-selected cells formed the naive CD8 fraction, which excluded terminally differentiated effector memory CD45RA+ cells. Sequenced by immunoSEQ multiplex PCR; TCRdb stores in-frame clones only, minus some. This table holds some 2,000,000 clones, about 95% found once. Source material: naive CD8+ T cells sorted from blood. Every receptor here comes from a man aged 18 to 35 in good health.

The chain joins TRBV15 to TRBJ2-3; D unresolved. The CDR3 is made up of 13 amino acids. Trimming removed 0 bases at V and 3 bases at J, with 4 bases between. Germline CDR1 reads LNHNV; CDR2 reads YYDKDF (reference sequence). CDR3 protein: CATSRERTDTQYF. CDR3 in DNA: TGTGCCACCAGCAGAGAAAGGACAGATACGCAGTATTTT.

This clone was detected once. The chain uses TRBV4-1 and TRBJ2-5, with a tentative D call TRBD1 (5 bases). The CDR3 has 16 residues. Germline CDR1 is MGHRA and CDR2 is YSYEKL. V was cut by 0 bases and J by 2 bases, with 13 bases left in between. CDR3 DNA: TGCGCCAGCAGCCAAGATGAAGTAGGGGAACAAGAGACCCAGTACTTC. This encodes CASSQDEVGEQETQYF.

The chain joins TRBV7-9 to TRBJ1-2; D unresolved. The CDR3 sequence is 15 residues long. Germline V gene sequence: CDR1 SEHNR, CDR2 FQNEAQ (reference sequence). V was clipped by 0 bases and J by 0 bases, with 8 bases between them. In nucleotides, the CDR3 is TGTGCCAGCAGCTTAGCGCAGGATGCTAACTATGGCTACACCTTC. Its protein product is CASSLAQDANYGYTF.

The genes are TRBV10-2 and TRBJ1-2, with TRBD1 matching 8 bases. V lost 1 base to trimming and J lost 7 bases; unmatched junction nucleotides: 5. The CDR3 runs 14 residues. Germline CDR1 reads WSHSY; CDR2 reads SAAADI. The CDR3: CASSELTGASGYTF. As DNA, the CDR3 is TGCGCCAGCAGTGAGTTGACAGGGGCAAGTGGCTACACCTTC.

The table lists this clone with a count of one. CDR3 region: CAWSAGQTYEQYF. CDR3 coding DNA: TGTGCCTGGAGTGCCGGACAGACCTACGAGCAGTACTTC. The genes are TRBV30 and TRBJ2-7; D is perhaps TRBD1 (6 bases). V shed 1 base and J shed 2 bases, with 9 bases lying between them. This CDR3 is built from 13 residues. Germline CDR1 is GTSNPN and CDR2 is SVGIG (reference sequence).

V usage is TRBV15 and J usage is TRBJ1-5; no clear D gene. The ends were cut back, 0 bases at V and 6 bases at J, with 12 bases in the middle. CDR3 size: 15 residues. CDR1 is LNHNV and CDR2 is YYDKDF in the germline V gene (reference sequence). CDR3 sequence: CATSRDLGQFQPQHF. CDR3 in DNA: TGTGCCACCAGCAGAGATTTGGGCCAGTTTCAGCCCCAGCATTTT.

The chain joins TRBV5-4 to TRBJ2-1; maybe TRBD2 (6 bases). V gave up 0 bases and J gave up 6 bases, with 13 bases separating them. CDR1 and CDR2 from the germline V gene are SGHNT and YYREEE (reference sequence). This CDR3 spans 15 amino acids. CDR3 sequence reads: CASSLDGRNTNEQFF. CDR3 nucleotide sequence: TGTGCCAGCAGCTTGGACGGGAGAAACACCAATGAGCAGTTCTTC.

This chain joins TRBV9 and TRBJ2-3, with a possible D match to TRBD1 (7 bases). This CDR3 has 17 residues. The V gene lost 0 bases and the J gene lost 2 bases, with 16 bases spanning the gap. CDR1 SGDLS and CDR2 YYNGEE come from the germline V gene. The CDR3 coding sequence is TGTGCCAGCAGCGTAGACTTTGGCGGGACAGACACAGATACGCAGTATTTT. Amino acids: CASSVDFGGTDTDTQYF. Complete variable domain (other parts from reference TRBV9 and TRBJ2-3): DSGVTQTPKHLITATGQRVTLRCSPRSGDLSVYWYQQSLDQGLQFLIQYYNGEERAKGNILERFSAQQFPDLHSELNLSSLELGDSALYFCASSVDFGGTDTDTQYFGPGTRLTVL.

The CDR3 DNA is TGTGCCAGCAGTGAAATGGGACAAATCGAGCAGTACTTC. Protein: CASSEMGQIEQYF. The V gene is TRBV6-1, the J gene TRBJ2-7; TRBD1 might be the D (6 bases). The CDR3 has 13 amino acids. V gave up 2 bases and J gave up 6 bases, with 11 bases separating them. Germline values: CDR1 MNHNS, CDR2 SASEGT.

This chain connects TRBV7-9 to TRBJ2-5; D is unclear. This CDR3 is 13 amino acids long. The V gene's germline CDR1 is SEHNR and CDR2 FQNEAQ (reference sequence). V lost 1 base, J lost 8 bases, and 11 bases lay in between. The CDR3 loop reads CASSLGIEETQYF. CDR3 nucleotides: TGTGCCAGCAGCTTAGGGATTGAGGAAACCCAGTACTTC.

This chain connects TRBV19 to TRBJ2-7; 7 positions match TRBD1. CDR1 is LNHDA and CDR2 is SQIVND in the germline V gene (reference sequence). With 3 bases clipped from V and 3 bases from J, the junction kept 8 bases outside the gene matches. CDR3 length equals 15 residues. The chain's CDR3 is CASSIGTADRYEQYF. As DNA, the CDR3 is TGTGCCAGTAGTATCGGGACAGCCGACCGCTACGAGCAGTACTTC.